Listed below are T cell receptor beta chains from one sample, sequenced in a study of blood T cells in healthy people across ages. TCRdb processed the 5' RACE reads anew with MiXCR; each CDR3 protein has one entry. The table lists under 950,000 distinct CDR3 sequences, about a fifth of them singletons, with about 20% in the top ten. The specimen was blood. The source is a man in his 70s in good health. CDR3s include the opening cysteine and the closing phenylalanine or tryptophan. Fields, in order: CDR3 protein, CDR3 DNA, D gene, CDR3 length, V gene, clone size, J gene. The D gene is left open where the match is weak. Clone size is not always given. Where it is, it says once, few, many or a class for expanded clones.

CDR3aa: CASKDNRGNTIYF; CDR3nt: TGTGCCAGCAAGGACAACCGAGGAAACACCATATATTTT; d_gene: .; len: 13; v_gene: TRBV12-3/TRBV12-4; abundance: few; j_gene: TRBJ1-3
CDR3aa: CASSYAGTGLEKLFF; CDR3nt: TGTGCCAGCAGTTATGCCGGGACAGGGTTAGAAAAACTGTTTTTT; d_gene: TRBD1; len: 15; v_gene: TRBV7-8; abundance: many; j_gene: TRBJ1-4
CDR3aa: CASSQHPQGTTQYF; CDR3nt: TGTGCCAGCAGCCAGCACCCCCAGGGGACGACGCAGTATTTT; d_gene: .; len: 14; v_gene: TRBV3-1; abundance: few; j_gene: TRBJ2-3
CDR3aa: CASSLVSGRATNEKLFF; CDR3nt: TGTGCCAGCAGCTTAGTTTCCGGGAGAGCAACTAATGAAAAACTGTTTTTT; d_gene: .; len: 17; v_gene: TRBV7-2; abundance: few; j_gene: TRBJ1-4
CDR3aa: CSAQQGTGNTIYF; CDR3nt: TGCAGTGCGCAACAGGGGACTGGAAACACCATATATTTT; d_gene: TRBD1; len: 13; v_gene: TRBV20-1; abundance: few; j_gene: TRBJ1-3
CDR3aa: CASSLIRRAGTQYF; CDR3nt: TGTGCCAGCAGTTTGATACGGAGGGCAGGTACGCAGTATTTT; d_gene: .; len: 14; v_gene: TRBV12-3/TRBV12-4; abundance: .; j_gene: TRBJ2-3
CDR3aa: CASSPGRISYNEQFF; CDR3nt: TGTGCCAGCTCACCGGGACGGATATCCTACAATGAGCAGTTCTTC; d_gene: .; len: 15; v_gene: TRBV18; abundance: .; j_gene: TRBJ2-1
CDR3aa: CSPSRSGVGNEQFF; CDR3nt: TGCAGTCCCTCGAGAAGCGGGGTTGGGAATGAGCAGTTCTTC; d_gene: TRBD2; len: 14; v_gene: TRBV20-1; abundance: few; j_gene: TRBJ2-1
CDR3aa: CASSLGTAVNSPLHF; CDR3nt: TGTGCCAGCAGTTTGGGGACAGCCGTTAATTCACCCCTCCACTTT; d_gene: TRBD1; len: 15; v_gene: TRBV7-9; abundance: few; j_gene: TRBJ1-6
CDR3aa: CASSYSPRLQETQYF; CDR3nt: TGTGCCAGCAGTTACTCACCCAGGCTTCAAGAGACCCAGTACTTC; d_gene: .; len: 15; v_gene: TRBV6-6; abundance: few; j_gene: TRBJ2-5
CDR3aa: CASSLGNPSTDTQYF; CDR3nt: TGTGCCAGCAGCTTAGGGAATCCTAGCACAGATACGCAGTATTTT; d_gene: .; len: 15; v_gene: TRBV7-2; abundance: .; j_gene: TRBJ2-3
CDR3aa: CASSPAGASTDTQYF; CDR3nt: TGTGCCAGCTCACCAGCGGGAGCTAGCACAGATACGCAGTATTTT; d_gene: TRBD2; len: 15; v_gene: TRBV18; abundance: once; j_gene: TRBJ2-3
CDR3aa: CAISELQGAQNIQYF; CDR3nt: TGTGCCATCAGTGAGCTACAGGGGGCACAAAACATTCAGTACTTC; d_gene: TRBD1; len: 15; v_gene: TRBV10-3; abundance: .; j_gene: TRBJ2-4
CDR3aa: CASSPNGLTGKETQYF; CDR3nt: TGCGCCAGCAGCCCGAACGGCCTCACCGGGAAAGAGACCCAGTACTTC; d_gene: .; len: 16; v_gene: TRBV5-1; abundance: few; j_gene: TRBJ2-5
CDR3aa: CSVEPRAGGYTF; CDR3nt: TGCAGCGTTGAACCCAGGGCAGGAGGCTACACCTTC; d_gene: .; len: 12; v_gene: TRBV29-1; abundance: .; j_gene: TRBJ1-2
CDR3aa: CASSPLGGTGSYNEQFF; CDR3nt: TGCGCCAGCAGCCCACTGGGGGGGACAGGCTCCTACAATGAGCAGTTCTTC; d_gene: .; len: 17; v_gene: TRBV4-1; abundance: .; j_gene: TRBJ2-1
CDR3aa: CASSSSGQAMNTEAFF; CDR3nt: TGTGCCAGCAGCTCCTCCGGACAGGCAATGAACACTGAAGCTTTCTTT; d_gene: TRBD1; len: 16; v_gene: TRBV7-2; abundance: .; j_gene: TRBJ1-1
CDR3aa: CASSFSDTANTQYF; CDR3nt: TGTGCCAGCAGCTTTAGTGACACGGCCAATACGCAGTATTTT; d_gene: .; len: 14; v_gene: TRBV9; abundance: many; j_gene: TRBJ2-3
CDR3aa: CSGGLSGTDTQYF; CDR3nt: TGCAGTGGAGGTCTCTCCGGCACAGATACGCAGTATTTT; d_gene: .; len: 13; v_gene: TRBV20-1; abundance: few; j_gene: TRBJ2-3
CDR3aa: CASSLGQGNNEKLFF; CDR3nt: TGTGCCAGCAGCTTGGGACAGGGGAATAATGAAAAACTGTTTTTT; d_gene: TRBD1; len: 15; v_gene: TRBV5-8; abundance: few; j_gene: TRBJ1-4
CDR3aa: CASTSAYEQYF; CDR3nt: TGTGCCAGCACGAGTGCCTACGAGCAGTACTTC; d_gene: .; len: 11; v_gene: TRBV28; abundance: .; j_gene: TRBJ2-7
CDR3aa: CSAPFSALYNEQFF; CDR3nt: TGCAGTGCTCCCTTTTCCGCCCTTTACAATGAGCAGTTCTTC; d_gene: .; len: 14; v_gene: TRBV20-1; abundance: few; j_gene: TRBJ2-1
CDR3aa: CASSGLAGGALFF; CDR3nt: TGTGCCAGCAGTGGCCTAGCGGGGGGAGCGTTGTTCTTC; d_gene: TRBD2; len: 13; v_gene: TRBV12-3/TRBV12-4; abundance: .; j_gene: TRBJ2-1
CDR3aa: CASSVFGTIGNQPQHF; CDR3nt: TGTGCCAGCAGTGTCTTCGGGACAATCGGCAATCAGCCCCAGCATTTT; d_gene: .; len: 16; v_gene: TRBV2; abundance: .; j_gene: TRBJ1-5
CDR3aa: CSAREGQNNYGYTF; CDR3nt: TGCAGTGCTAGAGAGGGACAGAATAACTATGGCTACACCTTC; d_gene: TRBD1; len: 14; v_gene: TRBV20-1; abundance: .; j_gene: TRBJ1-2
CDR3aa: CASSRPSSGSHNEQFF; CDR3nt: TGTGCCAGCAGCAGGCCCTCTAGCGGGAGCCACAATGAGCAGTTCTTC; d_gene: TRBD2; len: 16; v_gene: TRBV11-2; abundance: few; j_gene: TRBJ2-1
CDR3aa: CASSQAQGTEAFF; CDR3nt: TGCGCCAGCAGCCAAGCCCAGGGTACTGAAGCTTTCTTT; d_gene: .; len: 13; v_gene: TRBV4-3; abundance: few; j_gene: TRBJ1-1
CDR3aa: CASSFDGTSGKNIQYF; CDR3nt: TGTGCCAGCAGCTTCGACGGGACTAGCGGGAAAAACATTCAGTACTTC; d_gene: TRBD2; len: 16; v_gene: TRBV7-3; abundance: few; j_gene: TRBJ2-4
CDR3aa: CASSTPSLGARGYTF; CDR3nt: TGTGCCAGCAGCACACCCTCTTTGGGGGCGCGTGGCTACACCTTC; d_gene: .; len: 15; v_gene: TRBV12-3/TRBV12-4; abundance: .; j_gene: TRBJ1-2
CDR3aa: CASSLGGDGSNQPQHF; CDR3nt: TGTGCCAGCAGCTTAGGCGGTGACGGGAGCAATCAGCCCCAGCATTTT; d_gene: .; len: 16; v_gene: TRBV13; abundance: .; j_gene: TRBJ1-5
CDR3aa: CASSLFGQAYEQYF; CDR3nt: TGTGCCAGCAGTTTATTCGGACAAGCCTACGAGCAGTACTTC; d_gene: .; len: 14; v_gene: TRBV28; abundance: .; j_gene: TRBJ2-7
CDR3aa: CASRLRGGFQETQYF; CDR3nt: TGTGCCAGCAGGCTACGGGGGGGATTTCAAGAGACCCAGTACTTC; d_gene: TRBD2; len: 15; v_gene: TRBV13; abundance: many; j_gene: TRBJ2-5
CDR3aa: CASSPPGPNLYEQYF; CDR3nt: TGTGCCAGCTCACCACCGGGGCCTAACCTCTACGAGCAGTACTTC; d_gene: .; len: 15; v_gene: TRBV18; abundance: few; j_gene: TRBJ2-7
CDR3aa: CASSDTGSFGYTF; CDR3nt: TGTGCCAGCAGTGACACGGGGTCCTTTGGCTACACCTTC; d_gene: .; len: 13; v_gene: TRBV6-4; abundance: .; j_gene: TRBJ1-2
CDR3aa: CSVETGGVEQYF; CDR3nt: TGCAGCGTGGAGACAGGGGGGGTCGAGCAGTACTTC; d_gene: TRBD1; len: 12; v_gene: TRBV29-1; abundance: few; j_gene: TRBJ2-7
CDR3aa: CASTDRGVTKPQHF; CDR3nt: TGTGCCAGCACGGACAGAGGGGTGACAAAGCCCCAGCATTTT; d_gene: .; len: 14; v_gene: TRBV12-3/TRBV12-4; abundance: few; j_gene: TRBJ1-5
CDR3aa: CASSAQTMGQGGPNTF; CDR3nt: TGTGCCAGCAGCGCACAAACAATGGGACAGGGAGGCCCAAACACCTTC; d_gene: TRBD1; len: 16; v_gene: TRBV9; abundance: .; j_gene: TRBJ1-2
CDR3aa: CSAVLHYEQYF; CDR3nt: TGCAGCGCCGTCCTTCACTACGAGCAGTACTTC; d_gene: .; len: 11; v_gene: TRBV29-1; abundance: .; j_gene: TRBJ2-7
CDR3aa: CASSSGLASGETQYF; CDR3nt: TGCGCCAGCAGCTCGGGACTAGCCTCGGGAGAGACCCAGTACTTC; d_gene: TRBD2; len: 15; v_gene: TRBV5-1; abundance: .; j_gene: TRBJ2-5
CDR3aa: CASAAYGYTF; CDR3nt: TGTGCCAGCGCGGCCTATGGCTACACCTTC; d_gene: .; len: 10; v_gene: TRBV2; abundance: .; j_gene: TRBJ1-2
CDR3aa: CASSLVGRENTEAFF; CDR3nt: TGTGCCAGCAGCTTGGTTGGGCGGGAGAACACTGAAGCTTTCTTT; d_gene: .; len: 15; v_gene: TRBV5-4; abundance: .; j_gene: TRBJ1-1
CDR3aa: CASRRGETNTEAFF; CDR3nt: TGTGCCAGCAGGAGAGGGGAGACCAACACTGAAGCTTTCTTT; d_gene: .; len: 14; v_gene: TRBV6-5; abundance: .; j_gene: TRBJ1-1
CDR3aa: CASSQTGKTQYF; CDR3nt: TGTGCCAGCAGCCAAACCGGGAAGACCCAGTACTTC; d_gene: .; len: 12; v_gene: TRBV14; abundance: few; j_gene: TRBJ2-5
CDR3aa: CASHGVPSGYEQYF; CDR3nt: TGTGCCAGCCATGGGGTCCCCTCAGGCTACGAGCAGTACTTC; d_gene: .; len: 14; v_gene: TRBV28; abundance: .; j_gene: TRBJ2-7
CDR3aa: CASSQDHVSSQPQHF; CDR3nt: TGCGCCAGCAGCCAAGATCATGTATCTAGCCAGCCCCAGCATTTT; d_gene: .; len: 15; v_gene: TRBV4-3; abundance: few; j_gene: TRBJ1-5
CDR3aa: CASSPGAAEKLFF; CDR3nt: TGTGCCAGCTCACCTGGGGCCGCCGAAAAACTGTTTTTT; d_gene: .; len: 13; v_gene: TRBV18; abundance: many; j_gene: TRBJ1-4
CDR3aa: CASSYLGQAFF; CDR3nt: TGTGCCAGCAGTTACTTGGGCCAAGCTTTCTTT; d_gene: .; len: 11; v_gene: TRBV6-5; abundance: few; j_gene: TRBJ1-1
CDR3aa: CASSLRQEPNYGYTF; CDR3nt: TGTGCCAGCAGTCTCCGACAGGAACCCAACTATGGCTACACCTTC; d_gene: .; len: 15; v_gene: TRBV12-3/TRBV12-4; abundance: few; j_gene: TRBJ1-2
CDR3aa: CASSQALARNTIYF; CDR3nt: TGTGCCAGCAGCCAGGCACTCGCGAGGAACACCATATATTTT; d_gene: .; len: 14; v_gene: TRBV7-9; abundance: few; j_gene: TRBJ1-3
CDR3aa: CASSEVQGAGKKFF; CDR3nt: TGTGCCAGCAGTGAAGTACAGGGGGCCGGTAAGAAGTTCTTC; d_gene: TRBD1; len: 14; v_gene: TRBV6-1; abundance: .; j_gene: TRBJ2-5
CDR3aa: CSIRGIAYGYTF; CDR3nt: TGCAGCATAAGGGGTATAGCCTATGGCTACACCTTC; d_gene: .; len: 12; v_gene: TRBV29-1; abundance: few; j_gene: TRBJ1-2
CDR3aa: CASSQTGSTDTQYF; CDR3nt: TGTGCCAGCAGCCAGACAGGGAGCACAGATACGCAGTATTTT; d_gene: TRBD1; len: 14; v_gene: TRBV6-5; abundance: many; j_gene: TRBJ2-3
CDR3aa: CASSEDRVQPQHF; CDR3nt: TGTGCCAGCAGCGAAGACAGGGTTCAGCCCCAGCATTTT; d_gene: TRBD1; len: 13; v_gene: TRBV7-9; abundance: .; j_gene: TRBJ1-5
CDR3aa: CARGTGIYLILEKLFF; CDR3nt: TGTGCCAGGGGGACAGGGATCTACTTGATTCTTGAAAAACTGTTTTTT; d_gene: TRBD1; len: 16; v_gene: TRBV25-1; abundance: .; j_gene: TRBJ1-4